The clone carrying this T cell receptor (beta chain) appeared many times. This entry is derived from a study of T cell repertoires in cytomegalovirus infection. The CDR3 covers 15 residues. The junction had 6 bases not matched to a gene; V was cut back by 0 bases and J by 4 bases. Germline CDR1 and CDR2: SGHVS and FQNEAQ. One entry per CDR3 protein results from TCRdb running MiXCR on the reads. The data show 500,000 or so distinct CDR3 sequences, 16% seen once. This receptor was taken from a human donor in good health (CMV status not recorded). Some clones in this sample may be carry-over from other donors' samples. The chain combines TRBV7-8 with TRBJ2-7; 7 positions match TRBD2. Input material: CD8+ T cells from PBMCs. CDR3 nucleotides: TGTGCCAGCAGCTTAGCTTGGGGGGGGGAATACGAGCAGTACTTC. This sequence encodes CASSLAWGGEYEQYF.